Many counts were recorded for the clone carrying this T cell receptor (beta chain). Its target is not known. The data derive from a study of post-analysis software for immune sequencing data. Study conclusions and caveats: TRBV5-6, TRBV5-1 and TRBV20-1 belonged to a set of roughly 5 TRBV segments that were more frequent in patients than controls. Same-batch preparations were strongly co-clustered by F measure. Versus controls, multiple sclerosis patients showed significantly lower diversity (normalized Chao1).

Prepared libraries of TCR beta cDNA carried unique molecular identifiers. Each batch of roughly 1 to 11 million T cells produced hundreds of thousands of cDNA molecules. TCRdb passed the PCR reads through MiXCR, listing each CDR3 protein once. Here the sample spans some 690,000 distinct CDR3 sequences, less than 35% being singletons. Trimming at V came to 3 bases and at J to 0 bases, leaving 13 bases not matched to a gene. Germline V CDR1 and CDR2: MNHNS, SASEGT. The CDR3 spans 20 residues. Sequenced: blood. The genes are TRBV6-1 and TRBJ2-6; 8 bases fit TRBD2. The clonotype was recovered from a girl aged 10 to 17 with multiple sclerosis. CDR3 amino acids: CASSERGVTIDYSGANVLTF. CDR3 coding DNA: TGTGCCAGCAGTGAGCGGGGGGTAACTATCGACTACTCTGGGGCCAACGTCCTGACTTTC.